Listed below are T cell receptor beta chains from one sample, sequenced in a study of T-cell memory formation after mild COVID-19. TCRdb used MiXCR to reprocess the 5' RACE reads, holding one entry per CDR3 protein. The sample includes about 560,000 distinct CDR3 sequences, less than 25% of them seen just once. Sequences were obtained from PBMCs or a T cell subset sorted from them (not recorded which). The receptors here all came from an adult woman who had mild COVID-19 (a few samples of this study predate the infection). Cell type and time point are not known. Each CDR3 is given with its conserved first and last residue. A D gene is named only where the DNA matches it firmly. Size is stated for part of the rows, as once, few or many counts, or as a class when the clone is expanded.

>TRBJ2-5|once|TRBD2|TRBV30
CAWSFIRTSGGSETQYF
TGTGCCTGGAGTTTTATCCGGACTAGCGGGGGATCTGAGACCCAGTACTTC
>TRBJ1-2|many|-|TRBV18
CASSPDLNYGYTF
TGTGCCAGCTCACCGGACCTTAACTATGGCTACACCTTC
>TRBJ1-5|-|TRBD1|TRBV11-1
CASSTDRASFQHF
TGTGCCAGCAGCACCGACAGGGCGAGTTTCCAGCATTTT
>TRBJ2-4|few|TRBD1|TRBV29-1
CSVGQGENIQYF
TGCAGCGTGGGACAGGGGGAAAACATTCAGTACTTC
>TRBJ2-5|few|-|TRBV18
CASSPPGATETQYF
TGTGCCAGCTCACCACCGGGGGCGACGGAGACCCAGTACTTC
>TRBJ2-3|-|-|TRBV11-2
CASSLGVFTDTQYF
TGTGCCAGCAGCTTAGGAGTTTTCACAGATACGCAGTATTTT
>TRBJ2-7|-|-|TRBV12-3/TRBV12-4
CASSSTVITYEQYF
TGTGCCAGCAGTTCCACAGTGATCACCTACGAGCAGTACTTC
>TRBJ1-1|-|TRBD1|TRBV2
CASGDRGTEAFF
TGTGCCAGCGGGGACAGGGGCACTGAAGCTTTCTTT
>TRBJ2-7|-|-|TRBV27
CASSVDVSYEQYF
TGTGCCAGCAGCGTTGACGTAAGCTACGAGCAGTACTTC
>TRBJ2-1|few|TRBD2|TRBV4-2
CASSQEYTSGRAGEQFF
TGTGCCAGCAGCCAAGAGTATACTAGCGGGAGGGCCGGTGAGCAGTTCTTC
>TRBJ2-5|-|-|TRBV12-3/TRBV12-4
CASSFRDPETQYF
TGTGCCAGCAGTTTCAGGGACCCCGAGACCCAGTACTTC
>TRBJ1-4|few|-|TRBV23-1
CASSQSEKLFF
TGCGCCAGCAGTCAGTCTGAAAAACTGTTTTTT
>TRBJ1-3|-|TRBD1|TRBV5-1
CASTSGGSGNTIYF
TGCGCCAGCACATCAGGGGGCTCTGGAAACACCATATATTTT
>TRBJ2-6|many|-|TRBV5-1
CASSFGGANVLTF
TGCGCCAGCAGCTTCGGCGGGGCCAACGTCCTGACTTTC
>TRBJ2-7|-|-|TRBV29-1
CSVEGPSGSPQYEQYF
TGCAGCGTTGAAGGACCTTCGGGGAGCCCTCAATACGAGCAGTACTTC
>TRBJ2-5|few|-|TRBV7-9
CASSQTGTFQETQYF
TGTGCCAGCAGCCAAACCGGGACCTTCCAAGAGACCCAGTACTTC
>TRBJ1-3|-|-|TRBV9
CASSARDGYSGNTIYF
TGTGCCAGCAGCGCACGGGACGGCTACTCTGGAAACACCATATATTTT
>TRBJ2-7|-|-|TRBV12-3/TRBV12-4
CASSLPRGEQYF
TGTGCCAGCAGTTTACCAAGGGGCGAGCAGTACTTC
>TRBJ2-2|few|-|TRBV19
CASSVGISTGELFF
TGTGCCAGTAGTGTGGGAATAAGCACCGGGGAGCTGTTTTTT
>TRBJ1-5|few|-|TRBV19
CASSIEARGSQHF
TGTGCCAGTAGTATAGAGGCTCGAGGGTCGCAGCATTTT
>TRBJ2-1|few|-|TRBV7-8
CASSWGTSVSYNEQFF
TGTGCCAGCAGCTGGGGAACTTCCGTCTCCTACAATGAGCAGTTCTTC
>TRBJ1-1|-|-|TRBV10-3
CAIRRPDQFNTEAFF
TGTGCCATCAGGAGACCCGACCAATTCAACACTGAAGCTTTCTTT
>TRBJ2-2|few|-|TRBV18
CASSPPNLNTGELFF
TGTGCCAGCTCACCACCGAATCTAAACACCGGGGAGCTGTTTTTT
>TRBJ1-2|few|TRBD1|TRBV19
CASSMRDRVPRGYGYTF
TGTGCCAGTAGTATGAGGGACAGGGTCCCTCGGGGCTATGGCTACACCTTC
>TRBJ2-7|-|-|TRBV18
CASSTGFYEQYF
TGTGCCAGCTCTACAGGATTTTACGAGCAGTACTTC
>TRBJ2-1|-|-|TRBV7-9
CASSSTGRSYNEQFF
TGTGCCAGCAGCTCGACAGGCCGAAGCTACAATGAGCAGTTCTTC
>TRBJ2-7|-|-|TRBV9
CASSVGASEQYF
TGTGCCAGCAGCGTAGGTGCCTCCGAGCAGTACTTC
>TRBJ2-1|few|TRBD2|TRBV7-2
CASSVDLLAGGLSEQFF
TGTGCCAGCAGCGTAGACCTCCTAGCGGGAGGGTTGTCTGAGCAGTTCTTC
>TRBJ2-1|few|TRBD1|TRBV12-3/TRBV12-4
CASSPYGDRAQFF
TGTGCCAGCAGTCCATACGGGGACAGGGCGCAGTTCTTC
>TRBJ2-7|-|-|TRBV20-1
CSARRDRYEQYF
TGCAGTGCTAGGAGGGACCGATACGAGCAGTACTTC
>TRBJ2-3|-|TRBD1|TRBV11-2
CASSLRLRAPGQGDADTQYF
TGTGCCAGCAGCTTAAGGCTCCGAGCTCCGGGACAGGGAGACGCAGATACGCAGTATTTT
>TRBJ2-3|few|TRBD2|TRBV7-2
CASSPRGSGSRTDTQYF
TGTGCCAGCAGCCCCCGGGGTAGCGGGAGTCGGACAGATACGCAGTATTTT
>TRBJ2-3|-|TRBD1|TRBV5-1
CASSDMTGSTDTQYF
TGCGCCAGCAGCGATATGACAGGGAGCACAGATACGCAGTATTTT
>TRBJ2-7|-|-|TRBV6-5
CASRDTQGGPLYEQYF
TGTGCCAGCAGAGATACACAGGGTGGCCCCCTCTACGAGCAGTACTTC
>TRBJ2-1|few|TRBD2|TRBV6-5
CASSPTTSGDIRFYNEQFF
TGTGCCAGCAGTCCAACGACTAGCGGCGATATCCGGTTCTACAATGAGCAGTTCTTC
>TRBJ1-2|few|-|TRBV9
CASSPIGQNYGYTF
TGTGCCAGCAGCCCTATCGGACAGAACTATGGCTACACCTTC
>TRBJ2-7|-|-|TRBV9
CASSVSPGSYEKYF
TGTGCCAGCAGCGTCTCTCCGGGTTCCTACGAGAAGTACTTC
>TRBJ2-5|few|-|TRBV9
CASSIHGIGETQYF
TGTGCCAGCAGCATCCACGGGATAGGGGAGACCCAGTACTTC